This passage covers 5 T cell receptor beta chains from one sample sequenced in a study of control samples from healthy donors and cancer patients. Repertoires were generated with immunoSEQ multiplex PCR, while TCRdb's copy carries only in-frame clones and drops some. The sample shows approximately 140,000 clones, 80% to 95% of them seen only once. Sequenced sample: blood. Receptors originate from a man younger than 45 in good health.

V and J are TRBV9 and TRBJ2-3, with D perhaps assigned TRBD1 or TRBD2 (5 bases each). CDR1 SGDLS and CDR2 YYNGEE come from the germline V gene. This CDR3 comprises 14 residues. The V end lost 4 bases, the J end lost 2 bases, and 11 bases lay between the germline ends. CDR3 protein: CASSRSGTTDTQYF. Here the CDR3 DNA reads TGTGCCAGCAGCAGATCAGGGACCACAGATACGCAGTATTTT. Drawing the rest from reference TRBV9 and TRBJ2-3, the complete variable domain is DSGVTQTPKHLITATGQRVTLRCSPRSGDLSVYWYQQSLDQGLQFLIQYYNGEERAKGNILERFSAQQFPDLHSELNLSSLELGDSALYFCASSRSGTTDTQYFGPGTRLTVL.

V gene TRBV6-4 combines with J gene TRBJ2-3, with a possible D match to TRBD2 (6 bases). In germline, CDR1 is MRHNA, CDR2 SNTAGT. The CDR3 has 20 amino acids. V lost 6 bases and J lost 0, with 28 bases in between. Here the CDR3 reads CASSPLGKVLKSGSTDTQYF. The DNA of the CDR3 is TGTGCCAGCAGCCCTCTCGGGAAGGTACTTAAGAGCGGGAGCACAGATACGCAGTATTTT.

The chain employs TRBV19 and TRBJ1-2; unclear D gene. V was pared by 1 base and J by 6 bases, with 12 bases between. CDR1 is LNHDA, CDR2 SQIVND, per germline (reference sequence). This CDR3 region has 14 residues. The CDR3 DNA sequence: TGTGCCAGTAGTATAGGGGCAGAGTACAATGGCTACACCTTC. Protein: CASSIGAEYNGYTF.

The rearrangement joins TRBV5-1 to TRBJ2-2; 11 nucleotides match TRBD1. J lost 4 bases, V lost 1 base, and 9 bases had no gene match. Germline CDR1 and CDR2: SGHRS and YFSETQ. This CDR3 has 18 amino acids. The CDR3 sequence: CASSLMLKDRGLTGELFF. The CDR3 DNA sequence: TGCGCCAGCAGCTTGATGCTCAAGGACAGGGGGCTCACCGGGGAGCTGTTTTTT. The whole variable domain, remainder taken from reference TRBV5-1 and TRBJ2-2, is KAGVTQTPRYLIKTRGQQVTLSCSPISGHRSVSWYQQTPGQGLQFLFEYFSETQRNKGNFPGRFSGRQFSNSRSEMNVSTLELGDSALYLCASSLMLKDRGLTGELFFGEGSRLTVL.

The chain has TRBV5-6 and TRBJ2-5, with TRBD1 as a possible D gene (6 bases). V lost 0 bases to trimming and J lost 6 bases, with 12 bases between them. The CDR3 sequence is 14 residues long. Germline CDR1 reads SGHDT; CDR2 reads YYEEEE. The CDR3 reads CASSLAPRGKTQYF. The CDR3 DNA follows: TGTGCCAGCAGCTTGGCTCCCAGGGGTAAGACCCAGTACTTC.